This entry features one T cell receptor (beta chain) sequence. Its antigen is not known. With 300,000 cells each, the CD8+ T cell subsets were individually sorted in triplicate. The data are from a study of CXCR3-negative and CXCR3-positive naive CD8 T cells. Whole-study context: Sequencing gave about 135 million TRB reads overall, about 1.5 +/- 0.3 million per library.

5' RACE that incorporated UMI labels was used to prepare the TRB cDNA libraries. TCRdb re-called the 5' RACE reads, yielding one record per CDR3 amino acid sequence without DNA. The sample features 150,000 to 180,000 distinct CDR3 sequences, with 0.49% in its top ten. This CDR3 region has 12 residues. In germline, CDR1 is SQVTM, CDR2 ANQGSEA. Study-wide findings and caveats: Cryopreserved PBMCs had partly decreased CXCR3 expression; fresh PBMCs were used in most assays. Naive cells positive for CXCR3 carried more hydrophobic TRB CDR3s than CXCR3-negative ones. Researchers reported similar TRBV-TRBJ usage in naive CXCR3-negative and CXCR3-positive cells, though memory differed.

The sequenced material came from naive CXCR3+ CD8+ T cells from blood. Subset given: CD45RO-CCR7+CD27+CD95- naive CD8+ T cells expressing CXCR3 (TNR3+). V gene TRBV29-1 combines with J gene TRBJ2-7; TCRdb's D call of TRBD2 is untestable without DNA. This receptor was identified in a human donor in good health. Some clones in this sample may be carry-over from other donors' samples. This CDR3 is CSVEGGRIEQYF.